This TCR beta chain derives from a study of cytomegalovirus exposure and HLA in healthy donors. Study-wide results and limits: Reported findings show TCR beta sequences accurately forecast HLA-A and HLA-B alleles in most subjects.

As for this clone: Its antigen remains unidentified.

The CDR3 loop spans 16 amino acids. With V trimmed by 2 bases and J by 7 bases, 8 bases remained unmatched. Germline CDR1 reads MNHEY; CDR2 reads SVGAGI. The PCR contained 60 Vbeta and 13 Jbeta primers. The assay was immunoSEQ multiplex PCR, and TCRdb's table has in-frame clones only and misses some. The sample lists about 200,000 clones; approximately 85% were seen once. The clonotype originates from a woman between 50 and 59 years old in good health and CMV-seronegative. Material for sequencing was PBMCs. This chain joins TRBV6-5 and TRBJ2-2; 9 nucleotides align to TRBD2. CDR3 residues: CASSYVAGGPNGELFF. DNA for the CDR3: TGTGCCAGCAGTTACGTGGCGGGAGGGCCGAACGGGGAGCTGTTTTTT.